The rows below give T cell receptor beta chains drawn from one sample of a study of blood T cell repertoires in COVID-19. Repertoires were generated with immunoSEQ multiplex PCR, while TCRdb's copy carries only in-frame clones and drops some. The sample records 65,000 or so clones, 81% being singletons. The source material was peripheral blood. All receptors come from a woman in her 70s with acute or convalescent COVID-19. Both conserved end residues are part of each CDR3. The order of the fields is clone size, V gene, D gene, J gene, CDR3 protein, CDR3 DNA. D genes are given only for firm matches. Clone size is shown for a subset of rows, as once, few, many or a class of expanded clone.

>NA|TRBV7-6|NA|TRBJ1-5
CASSPAGGSSQPQHF
TGTGCCAGCAGCCCCGCCGGTGGTTCTAGTCAGCCCCAGCATTTT
>NA|TRBV6-5|TRBD1|TRBJ1-4
CASRVQGVNEKLFF
TGTGCCAGCAGAGTTCAGGGGGTTAATGAAAAACTGTTTTTT
>NA|TRBV19|TRBD2|TRBJ2-7
CASGLAGTNYEQYF
TGTGCCTCTGGACTAGCGGGGACAAACTACGAGCAGTACTTC
>NA|TRBV18|TRBD2|TRBJ2-3
CASSPGGGARDTQYF
TGTGCCAGCTCACCAGGCGGGGGGGCTCGAGATACGCAGTATTTT
>NA|TRBV18|NA|TRBJ1-1
CASSSQGTEAFF
TGTGCCAGCTCAAGTCAGGGCACTGAAGCTTTCTTT
>NA|TRBV7-2|NA|TRBJ1-4
CASSLVTDEKLFF
TGTGCCAGCAGCTTAGTTACAGATGAAAAACTGTTTTTT
>NA|TRBV20-1|TRBD1|TRBJ2-1
CSASVGTGGYNEQFF
TGCAGTGCTAGTGTTGGGACAGGGGGCTACAATGAGCAGTTCTTC
>NA|TRBV18|NA|TRBJ2-3
CASSFSGLTDTQYF
TGTGCCAGCTCTTTTAGCGGACTCACAGATACGCAGTATTTT
>NA|TRBV27|TRBD2|TRBJ2-7
CASSLWGGGSPYEQYF
TGTGCCAGCAGTTTATGGGGGGGAGGGTCCCCCTACGAGCAGTACTTC
>NA|TRBV30|TRBD2|TRBJ2-3
CAWSVAGGRIKDTQYF
TGTGCCTGGAGTGTGGCTGGCGGGAGAATAAAAGATACGCAGTATTTT
>NA|TRBV2|NA|TRBJ2-5
CASSDDQTGETQYF
TGTGCCAGCAGTGACGACCAGACCGGGGAGACCCAGTACTTC
>NA|TRBV3-1/TRBV3-2|TRBD2|TRBJ2-1
CASSLRTSSNEQFF
TGTGCCAGCAGTCTTAGGACTAGCTCGAATGAGCAGTTCTTC
>NA|TRBV2|TRBD1|TRBJ1-2
CASQRGQITNYGYTF
TGTGCCAGCCAAAGGGGACAGATAACTAACTATGGCTACACCTTC
>NA|TRBV4-1|NA|TRBJ1-6
CASSQEGTSVGSPLHF
TGCGCCAGCAGCCAAGAAGGGACTTCCGTGGGTTCACCCCTCCACTTT
>NA|TRBV5-1|TRBD1|TRBJ1-6
CASSPMGQGAAVFLHF
TGCGCCAGCAGCCCGATGGGACAGGGAGCCGCGGTGTTCCTCCACTTT
>NA|TRBV7-3|TRBD1|TRBJ2-3
CASSQTGGKDTQYF
TGTGCCAGCAGCCAGACAGGGGGCAAAGATACGCAGTATTTT
>NA|TRBV4-1|NA|TRBJ2-1
CASSQGRGRDSYNEQFF
TGCGCCAGCAGCCAAGGGAGGGGACGTGATTCCTACAATGAGCAGTTCTTC
>NA|TRBV5-1|NA|TRBJ1-6
CASSPIAGETYNSPLHF
TGCGCCAGCAGCCCCATAGCGGGGGAGACCTATAATTCACCCCTCCACTTT
>once|TRBV3-1/TRBV3-2|TRBD1|TRBJ1-2
CASSRDGQGRNGYTF
TGTGCCAGCAGCAGAGACGGACAGGGGCGGAATGGCTACACCTTC
>NA|TRBV15|NA|TRBJ1-5
CATSRVGAEPQHF
TGTGCCACCAGCAGAGTGGGGGCGGAGCCCCAGCATTTT
>NA|TRBV27|TRBD1|TRBJ1-6
CASRNDRGGSPLHF
TGTGCCAGCAGAAATGACAGGGGTGGATCACCCCTCCACTTT
>NA|TRBV5-4|TRBD2|TRBJ2-2
CASSRLGLEGTGELFF
TGTGCCAGCAGCCGCCTGGGACTAGAGGGTACCGGGGAGCTGTTTTTT
>NA|TRBV19|NA|TRBJ1-4
CASSPRNRINEKLFF
TGTGCCAGTAGCCCAAGGAACAGAATTAATGAAAAACTGTTTTTT
>NA|TRBV4-1|TRBD2|TRBJ2-2
CASSQGPGVLSGGENTGELFF
TGCGCCAGCAGCCAAGGGCCCGGTGTGCTTAGCGGGGGAGAGAACACCGGGGAGCTGTTTTTT
>NA|TRBV18|NA|TRBJ2-1
CASSPMSRVIPIFEQFF
TGTGCCAGCTCACCAATGAGTCGCGTGATTCCTATTTTTGAGCAGTTCTTC
>NA|TRBV28|TRBD1|TRBJ2-7
CASSPRTGGAGWQYF
TGTGCCAGCAGTCCACGGACAGGGGGCGCCGGGTGGCAGTACTTC
>NA|TRBV30|NA|TRBJ1-1
CAWGGDIMNTEAFF
TGTGCCTGGGGTGGCGACATTATGAACACTGAAGCTTTCTTT
>NA|TRBV6-5|TRBD1|TRBJ1-3
CASTRQGLDTIYF
TGTGCCAGCACGAGACAGGGTCTGGACACCATATATTTT
>NA|TRBV7-2|TRBD1|TRBJ2-5
CASSLDRAQETQYF
TGTGCCAGCAGCCTGGACAGGGCCCAAGAGACCCAGTACTTC
>once|TRBV28|TRBD1|TRBJ1-6
CASSLPGTEPYSPLHF
TGTGCCAGCAGTTTACCCGGGACAGAGCCTTATTCACCCCTCCACTTT
>NA|TRBV28|NA|TRBJ1-1
CASESTEAFF
TGTGCCAGCGAGAGCACTGAAGCTTTCTTT
>few|TRBV2|NA|TRBJ1-2
CAGGQVSGYTF
TGTGCGGGGGGGCAGGTCTCCGGCTACACCTTC
>once|TRBV30|NA|TRBJ1-2
CASHPDRSYGYTF
TGTGCCTCCCACCCCGACAGGTCCTATGGCTACACCTTC
>NA|TRBV7-2|TRBD1|TRBJ1-2
CASSAGQGAYGYTF
TGTGCCAGCAGCGCCGGACAGGGAGCGTATGGCTACACCTTC
>NA|TRBV7-6|TRBD1|TRBJ2-7
CASSRLAGGTGGYEQYF
TGTGCCAGCAGCCGCCTCGCGGGGGGGACAGGGGGCTACGAGCAGTACTTC
>NA|TRBV7-2|NA|TRBJ1-2
CASSFRDNSHGYTF
TGTGCCAGCAGCTTCCGGGACAATTCGCACGGCTACACCTTC
>NA|TRBV4-3|NA|TRBJ1-2
CASSQELVGGSLYGYTF
TGCGCCAGCAGCCAAGAATTAGTCGGGGGATCCCTCTATGGCTACACCTTC
>NA|TRBV19|TRBD1|TRBJ1-2
CASSTGTGGRIGYGYTF
TGTGCCAGTAGTACCGGGACAGGAGGCCGTATTGGCTATGGCTACACCTTC
>NA|TRBV6-2/TRBV6-3|TRBD1|TRBJ2-7
CASSRPRGPGGGEQYF
TGTGCCAGCAGTCGCCCGAGGGGGCCGGGCGGTGGCGAGCAGTACTTC
>NA|TRBV9|TRBD1|TRBJ1-6
CASSGPGQRGNSPLHF
TGTGCCAGCAGCGGACCGGGACAGAGGGGTAATTCACCCCTCCACTTT
>once|TRBV3-1/TRBV3-2|TRBD1|TRBJ1-2
CASSQNGGQGHGYTF
TGTGCCAGCAGCCAAAACGGGGGACAGGGTCACGGCTACACCTTC
>NA|TRBV6-5|TRBD1|TRBJ1-4
CASRIGGGTNEKLFF
TGTGCCAGCAGGATTGGAGGGGGCACTAATGAAAAACTGTTTTTT
>NA|TRBV27|TRBD1|TRBJ2-3
CASSLWGDRRTDTQYF
TGTGCCAGCAGTTTATGGGGGGACAGGCGGACAGATACGCAGTATTTT
>NA|TRBV11-1|NA|TRBJ2-5
CASSRDRQETQYF
TGTGCCAGCAGCCGTGACAGGCAGGAGACCCAGTACTTC
>NA|TRBV27|TRBD2|TRBJ2-5
CASRARGLADSYQETQYF
TGTGCCAGCAGAGCCAGGGGACTAGCGGACTCGTACCAAGAGACCCAGTACTTC
>NA|TRBV9|NA|TRBJ1-3
CASSVGLPSSGNTIYF
TGTGCCAGCAGCGTAGGGTTGCCCAGCTCTGGAAACACCATATATTTT
>NA|TRBV6-5|NA|TRBJ1-2
CASIQDSINYGYTF
TGTGCCAGCATACAAGACAGCATTAACTATGGCTACACCTTC
>NA|TRBV25-1|TRBD2|TRBJ2-1
CASSEAGGFTYNEQFF
TGTGCCAGCAGTGAAGCGGGGGGTTTTACCTACAATGAGCAGTTCTTC
>NA|TRBV7-2|NA|TRBJ2-7
CASSATDKAEQYF
TGTGCCAGCAGCGCCACCGACAAGGCCGAGCAGTACTTC
>NA|TRBV19|NA|TRBJ2-5
CASSREETQYF
TGTGCCAGTAGTAGGGAGGAGACCCAGTACTTC
>NA|TRBV6-5|TRBD2|TRBJ2-3
CATRTSGGSDTQYF
TGTGCCACCAGGACTAGCGGGGGGTCAGATACGCAGTATTTT
>NA|TRBV29-1|NA|TRBJ2-7
CSVSNRYEQYF
TGCAGCGTTTCTAACCGGTACGAGCAGTACTTC
>NA|TRBV28|NA|TRBJ2-6
CASSLSGANVLTF
TGTGCCAGCAGTTTGAGTGGGGCCAACGTCCTGACTTTC
>NA|TRBV7-2|NA|TRBJ2-3
CASSLGQIPTDTQYF
TGTGCCAGCAGCCTCGGACAGATTCCCACAGATACGCAGTATTTT
>few|TRBV5-1|NA|TRBJ1-1
CASSLAGGFATEAFF
TGCGCCAGCAGCTTGGCCGGAGGATTCGCCACTGAAGCTTTCTTT
>NA|TRBV7-2|NA|TRBJ1-2
CASSSQGLDGYTF
TGTGCCAGCAGCTCGCAGGGGTTGGATGGCTACACCTTC
>NA|TRBV3-1/TRBV3-2|NA|TRBJ1-4
CASSQRNLDEKLFF
TGTGCCAGCAGCCAAAGGAATCTAGATGAAAAACTGTTTTTT
>once|TRBV10-1|TRBD2|TRBJ2-7
CAIRRLAGFSYEQYF
TGCGCCATCCGGCGACTAGCGGGGTTCTCCTACGAGCAGTACTTC
>few|TRBV5-1|TRBD1|TRBJ1-2
CASSYDGTGFYGYTF
TGCGCCAGCAGCTACGACGGGACAGGGTTCTATGGCTACACCTTC